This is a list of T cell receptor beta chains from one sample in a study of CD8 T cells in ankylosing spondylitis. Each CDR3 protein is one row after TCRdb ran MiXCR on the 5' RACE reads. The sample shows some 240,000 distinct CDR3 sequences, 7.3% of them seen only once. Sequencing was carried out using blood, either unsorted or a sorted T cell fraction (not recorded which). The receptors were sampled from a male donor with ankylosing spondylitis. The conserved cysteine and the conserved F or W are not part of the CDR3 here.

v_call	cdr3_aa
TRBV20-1	SARDWAKRGHSYEQY
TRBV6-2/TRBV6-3	ASHGVISNQPQH
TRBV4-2	ASSQEEDSSYEQY
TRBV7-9	ASSFVGPEGSEQF
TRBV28	ASSSLGTGNEQF
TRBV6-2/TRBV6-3	ASSYLRLRDTQY
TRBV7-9	VVRQKETQY
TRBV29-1	SVPARTSRWNTEAF
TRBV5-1	ASSSGGPRTGELF
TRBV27	ASSLETGPYTEAF
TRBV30	AWSKNEGDLNTEAF
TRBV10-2	ASTKPSGGTDTQY
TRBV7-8	ASSSKGERKEDTQY
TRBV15	ATSREGGTGELMNTEAF
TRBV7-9	ASGEGRRETQY
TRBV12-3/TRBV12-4	ASSSGRRNQPQH
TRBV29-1	SVVGTAYEQY
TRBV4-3	ASSQGKGHSNQPQH
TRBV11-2	ASSLELGVTEAF
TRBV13	ASSVREWQETQY
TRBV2	ASAAGTSAWDTQY
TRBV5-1	ASSRGRGNNEQF
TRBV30	AWSVPRDSYNEQF